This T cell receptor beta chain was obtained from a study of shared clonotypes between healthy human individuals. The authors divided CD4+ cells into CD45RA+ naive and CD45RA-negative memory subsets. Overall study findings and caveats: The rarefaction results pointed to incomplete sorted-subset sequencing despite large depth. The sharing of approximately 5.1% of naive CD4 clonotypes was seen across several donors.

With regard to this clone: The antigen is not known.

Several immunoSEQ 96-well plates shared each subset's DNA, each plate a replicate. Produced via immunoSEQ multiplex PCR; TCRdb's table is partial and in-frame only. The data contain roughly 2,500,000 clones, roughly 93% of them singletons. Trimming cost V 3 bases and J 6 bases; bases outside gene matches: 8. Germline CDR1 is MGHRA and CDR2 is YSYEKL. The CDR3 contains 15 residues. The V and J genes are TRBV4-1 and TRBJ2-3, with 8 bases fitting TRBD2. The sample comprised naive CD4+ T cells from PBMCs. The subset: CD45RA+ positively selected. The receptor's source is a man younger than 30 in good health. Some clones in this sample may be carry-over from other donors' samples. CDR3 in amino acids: CASSQGLVGADTQYF. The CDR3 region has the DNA TGCGCCAGCAGCCAGGGACTAGTGGGTGCGGATACGCAGTATTTT.